The 9 T cell receptor beta chains in this list originate from one sample, sequenced in a study of blood T cell repertoires in COVID-19. Clones were sequenced by immunoSEQ multiplex PCR, and TCRdb holds only the in-frame ones, with some missing. The top ten hold around 9.5% of the sample, which has some 200,000 clones, roughly 84% seen once. The specimen sequenced was peripheral blood. The receptors here all came from a woman over 75 with acute or convalescent COVID-19.

The DNA for the CDR3 is TGTGCCAGCAGTTTCCCTAAAGCGGGCGATGAGCAGTTCTTC. It translates to CASSFPKAGDEQFF. This sequence joins TRBV6-6 and TRBJ2-1; a possible D gene is TRBD2 (6 bases). The germline CDR1 and CDR2 sequences are MNHNY and SVGAGI (reference sequence). V lost 4 bases to trimming and J lost 8 bases, with 15 bases between them. CDR3 length equals 14 residues.

V gene TRBV5-1 combines with J gene TRBJ1-1, with D possibly being TRBD1 (6 bases). Germline loops: CDR1 SGHRS, CDR2 YFSETQ. This CDR3 has 14 amino acids. Trimming stripped 0 bases from V and 8 bases from J, with 14 bases between. CDR3: CASSLVIQGREAFF. Written as DNA, the CDR3 is TGCGCCAGCAGCTTGGTGATCCAGGGGCGCGAAGCTTTCTTT.

V usage is TRBV11-2 and J usage is TRBJ1-5, with D unclear. V was pared by 5 bases and J by 4 bases, with 18 bases between. The CDR3 runs to 16 residues. CDR1 and CDR2 (germline): SGHAT, FQNNGV. The CDR3 protein is CASSGIAGSFNQPQHF. CDR3 nucleotides: TGTGCCAGCAGCGGTATCGCCGGGTCCTTTAATCAGCCCCAGCATTTT.

The sample holds one count of this clone. This chain connects TRBV11-2 to TRBJ2-1; the D gene is possibly TRBD2 (5 bases). V was cut by 8 bases and J by 1 base, with 12 bases left in between. Germline assignment: CDR1 SGHAT and CDR2 FQNNGV. The CDR3 loop spans 14 amino acids. The CDR3 sequence is CASSTGVSYNEQFF. CDR3 DNA: TGTGCCAGCTCCACCGGGGTTTCCTACAATGAGCAGTTCTTC.

The V call is TRBV4-3, the J call TRBJ2-1; 9 bases line up with TRBD2. Losses at the gene ends were 5 bases for V and 0 bases for J; bases not matched to a gene: 8. Per the germline V gene, CDR1 is LGHNA and CDR2 is YSLEER. This CDR3 is 17 amino acids long. The CDR3 DNA is TGCGCCAGCAGCGAGGGGACTAGCAGACCCTCCTACAATGAGCAGTTCTTC. Its translation: CASSEGTSRPSYNEQFF.

V gene TRBV5-1 combines with J gene TRBJ2-7; D perhaps matches TRBD2 (5 bases). Looked up from germline, CDR1 is SGHRS and CDR2 is YFSETQ. The CDR3 sequence is 15 residues long. V lost 1 base and J lost 0, with 11 bases in between. CDR3 region: CASSLRGSSSYEQYF. CDR3 in DNA: TGCGCCAGCAGCTTGAGAGGGAGTAGCTCCTACGAGCAGTACTTC.

The gene calls are TRBV27 and TRBJ2-7; 10 bases map to TRBD2. V lost 10 bases to trimming and J lost 4 bases; unmatched junction nucleotides: 10. The germline CDR1 and CDR2 sequences are MNHEY and SMNVEV (reference sequence). The CDR3 is 14 residues long. CDR3 in amino acids: CATSGLATRYEQYF. Here the CDR3 DNA reads TGTGCCACCTCGGGACTAGCGACCCGGTACGAGCAGTACTTC.

V and J are TRBV5-6 and TRBJ1-1; D is uncertain. The CDR3 totals 14 residues. From germline, CDR1 is SGHDT and CDR2 YYEEEE. V lost 5 bases, J lost 2 bases, and 13 bases lay in between. The DNA for the CDR3 is TGTGCCAGCAGTCGTACGTTTAGTAACACTGAAGCTTTCTTT. As protein: CASSRTFSNTEAFF.

A single count supports this clone. The chain combines TRBV3-1 (or the pseudogene TRBV3-2) with TRBJ1-5, with no clear D. Germline CDR1 is LGHDT and CDR2 is YNNKEL (reference sequence). This CDR3 is 15 amino acids long. Trimming cost V 3 bases and J 5 bases, with 14 bases left between them. CDR3 in amino acids: CASSQVPGRHQPQHF. The CDR3, as DNA: TGTGCCAGCAGCCAGGTGCCGGGGAGACATCAGCCCCAGCATTTT.